One T cell receptor beta chain is described in this entry. The antigen is not known. The junction had 2 bases not matched to a gene; V was cut back by 2 bases and J by 6 bases. The germline CDR1 and CDR2 sequences are MNHNY and SVGAGI (reference sequence). The CDR3 runs to 15 residues. The entry originates in a study of cytomegalovirus exposure and HLA in healthy donors. Whole-study context: For the 300 to 400 genotyped donors, roughly 81% fell within the Caucasian-associated ancestry cluster.

The PCR made use of 60 Vbeta and 13 Jbeta primers. Only in-frame clones appear in the TCRdb table, and some are missing; sequencing was by immunoSEQ multiplex PCR. The sample holds some 190,000 clones, 80% to 90% seen once. Study-level results: Several top significant clusters appeared, in a later analysis, to be linked to common viral pathogens. In vitro experiments confirmed that three CMV-associated chains were specific for CMV antigens. Rare TCR sequences dominated, though some public TCRs recurred in many donors.

Sequenced input: PBMCs. V and J are TRBV6-6 and TRBJ2-1, with 12 bases lining up with TRBD1. The origin of this receptor is a woman in her twenties or thirties in good health and CMV-seronegative. CDR3 in DNA: TGTGCCAGCAGTTACCCGGGACAGGGGGCCAATGAGCAGTTCTTC. It specifies CASSYPGQGANEQFF.